These T cell receptor beta chains were read from a single sample in a study of cytomegalovirus exposure and HLA in healthy donors. TCRdb keeps only in-frame clones here, not all; method: immunoSEQ multiplex PCR. The top ten clones hold approximately 5.1% of a sample with roughly 100,000 clones, 65% to 85% of them seen once. The sequenced sample was PBMCs. These receptors originate from a male donor in good health and CMV-seronegative. CDR3s include the opening cysteine and the closing phenylalanine or tryptophan. D genes are given only for firm matches. Only part of the rows carry a size: once, few, many, or a class if the clone is expanded.

J gene: TRBJ2-1; V gene: TRBV7-3; clone size: NA; D gene: TRBD1; CDR3 protein: CASSGQGINEQFF; CDR3 DNA: TGTGCCAGCAGCGGACAGGGTATCAATGAGCAGTTCTTC
J gene: TRBJ1-2; V gene: TRBV7-9; clone size: NA; D gene: NA; CDR3 protein: CASSHGNGNYGYTF; CDR3 DNA: TGTGCCAGCAGCCACGGGAACGGTAACTATGGCTACACCTTC
J gene: TRBJ1-2; V gene: TRBV4-2; clone size: once; D gene: NA; CDR3 protein: CASSPAGGNYGYTF; CDR3 DNA: TGTGCCAGCAGCCCGGCGGGGGGAAACTATGGCTACACCTTC
J gene: TRBJ1-1; V gene: TRBV7-3; clone size: NA; D gene: NA; CDR3 protein: CASSLWGEVTEAFF; CDR3 DNA: TGTGCCAGCAGCTTATGGGGGGAGGTCACTGAAGCTTTCTTT
J gene: TRBJ2-7; V gene: TRBV27; clone size: NA; D gene: TRBD2; CDR3 protein: CASSSRTSGRFYEQYF; CDR3 DNA: TGTGCCAGCAGTTCCCGGACTAGCGGGAGATTCTACGAGCAGTACTTC
J gene: TRBJ1-1; V gene: TRBV4-1; clone size: NA; D gene: TRBD1; CDR3 protein: CASSRDRVTEAFF; CDR3 DNA: TGCGCCAGCAGCCGGGACAGGGTCACTGAAGCTTTCTTT
J gene: TRBJ2-7; V gene: TRBV27; clone size: NA; D gene: NA; CDR3 protein: CASSWTSTYEQYF; CDR3 DNA: TGTGCCAGCAGCTGGACTTCGACCTACGAGCAGTACTTC
J gene: TRBJ2-2; V gene: TRBV5-1; clone size: NA; D gene: TRBD2; CDR3 protein: CASSSTASGPNTGELFF; CDR3 DNA: TGCGCCAGCAGCTCTACCGCTAGCGGCCCGAACACCGGGGAGCTGTTTTTT
J gene: TRBJ1-1; V gene: TRBV7-3; clone size: NA; D gene: NA; CDR3 protein: CASSFYQGTEAFF; CDR3 DNA: TGTGCCAGCAGCTTTTATCAGGGCACTGAAGCTTTCTTT
J gene: TRBJ2-1; V gene: TRBV9; clone size: NA; D gene: TRBD1; CDR3 protein: CASSVDRGRNEQFF; CDR3 DNA: TGTGCCAGCAGCGTAGACAGGGGGCGCAATGAGCAGTTCTTC
J gene: TRBJ2-2; V gene: TRBV10-1; clone size: NA; D gene: TRBD2; CDR3 protein: CASPTSGIVYTGELFF; CDR3 DNA: TGCGCCAGTCCGACTAGCGGGATCGTGTACACCGGGGAGCTGTTTTTT
J gene: TRBJ2-7; V gene: TRBV7-6; clone size: once; D gene: NA; CDR3 protein: CASSLDDGLTYEQYF; CDR3 DNA: TGTGCCAGCAGCTTAGACGACGGGTTGACCTACGAGCAGTACTTC
J gene: TRBJ1-1; V gene: TRBV12-5; clone size: NA; D gene: NA; CDR3 protein: CASALNGGDTEAFF; CDR3 DNA: TGTGCTAGTGCCCTGAACGGGGGAGACACTGAAGCTTTCTTT
J gene: TRBJ1-5; V gene: TRBV6-6; clone size: few; D gene: NA; CDR3 protein: CASSWAGRGHQPQHF; CDR3 DNA: TGTGCCAGCAGTTGGGCCGGCAGGGGTCACCAGCCCCAGCATTTT
J gene: TRBJ2-7; V gene: TRBV6-6; clone size: NA; D gene: NA; CDR3 protein: CASSYLYSYEQYF; CDR3 DNA: TGTGCCAGCAGTTACCTATACTCCTACGAGCAGTACTTC
J gene: TRBJ2-7; V gene: TRBV6-6; clone size: NA; D gene: TRBD2; CDR3 protein: CASQLQASGYEQYF; CDR3 DNA: TGTGCCAGTCAGTTACAGGCTAGCGGCTACGAGCAGTACTTC
J gene: TRBJ1-2; V gene: TRBV14; clone size: once; D gene: NA; CDR3 protein: CASSHDGTPFYGYTF; CDR3 DNA: TGTGCCAGCAGCCACGACGGGACACCGTTCTATGGCTACACCTTC
J gene: TRBJ2-1; V gene: TRBV28; clone size: NA; D gene: TRBD2; CDR3 protein: CASTSLGSGRAEGEQFF; CDR3 DNA: TGTGCCAGCACCTCTTTAGGTAGCGGGAGGGCCGAGGGTGAGCAGTTCTTC
J gene: TRBJ1-5; V gene: TRBV5-6; clone size: few; D gene: NA; CDR3 protein: CASSRWGQPQHF; CDR3 DNA: TGTGCCAGCAGCCGGTGGGGCCAGCCCCAGCATTTT
J gene: TRBJ2-2; V gene: TRBV19; clone size: once; D gene: NA; CDR3 protein: CASSKDDSLVKVLFF; CDR3 DNA: TGTGCCAGTAGTAAGGATGACAGCCTTGTTAAGGTGCTGTTTTTT
J gene: TRBJ1-1; V gene: TRBV4-1; clone size: NA; D gene: NA; CDR3 protein: CASSQEQNTEAFF; CDR3 DNA: TGCGCCAGCAGCCAAGAACAGAACACTGAAGCTTTCTTT
J gene: TRBJ2-3; V gene: TRBV27; clone size: NA; D gene: TRBD2; CDR3 protein: CASSRSPPGAGVGDTQYF; CDR3 DNA: TGTGCCAGCAGTCGTTCCCCGCCAGGAGCGGGAGTAGGTGATACGCAGTATTTT
J gene: TRBJ1-3; V gene: TRBV18; clone size: NA; D gene: NA; CDR3 protein: CASSPRTTALPGNTIYF; CDR3 DNA: TGTGCCAGCTCACCACGGACGACAGCCTTGCCTGGAAACACCATATATTTT
J gene: TRBJ2-6; V gene: TRBV6-1; clone size: few; D gene: NA; CDR3 protein: CASSITSGANVLTF; CDR3 DNA: TGTGCCAGCAGCATTACTTCTGGGGCCAACGTCCTGACTTTC
J gene: TRBJ2-2; V gene: TRBV28; clone size: NA; D gene: TRBD1; CDR3 protein: CASRRTGGTGELFF; CDR3 DNA: TGTGCCAGCAGACGGACAGGGGGTACCGGGGAGCTGTTTTTT
J gene: TRBJ2-3; V gene: TRBV5-6; clone size: NA; D gene: NA; CDR3 protein: CASSLQGILTDTQYF; CDR3 DNA: TGTGCCAGCAGCTTGCAGGGTATTTTGACAGATACGCAGTATTTT
J gene: TRBJ1-3; V gene: TRBV6-1; clone size: NA; D gene: TRBD1; CDR3 protein: CASSGDRAGNTIYF; CDR3 DNA: TGTGCCAGCAGTGGGGACAGGGCTGGAAACACCATATATTTT
J gene: TRBJ1-2; V gene: TRBV6-1; clone size: NA; D gene: NA; CDR3 protein: CASSEPTLRGNYGYTF; CDR3 DNA: TGTGCCAGCAGTGAGCCAACCCTACGGGGGAACTATGGCTACACCTTC
J gene: TRBJ2-7; V gene: TRBV23-1; clone size: NA; D gene: TRBD2; CDR3 protein: CASSQLPILAGNYEQYF; CDR3 DNA: TGCGCCAGCAGTCAACTCCCGATACTAGCGGGAAACTACGAGCAGTACTTC
J gene: TRBJ1-1; V gene: TRBV14; clone size: NA; D gene: NA; CDR3 protein: CASSQDLRGGAFF; CDR3 DNA: TGTGCCAGCAGCCAAGATTTGCGGGGGGGAGCTTTCTTT
J gene: TRBJ2-7; V gene: TRBV7-2; clone size: NA; D gene: NA; CDR3 protein: CASSLEQSSYEQYF; CDR3 DNA: TGTGCCAGCAGCTTAGAACAGAGCTCCTACGAGCAGTACTTC
J gene: TRBJ2-7; V gene: TRBV29-1; clone size: NA; D gene: NA; CDR3 protein: CSATESYEQYF; CDR3 DNA: TGCAGCGCTACAGAGTCCTACGAGCAGTACTTC
J gene: TRBJ2-3; V gene: TRBV10-3; clone size: NA; D gene: NA; CDR3 protein: CATGKTDTQYF; CDR3 DNA: TGTGCCACCGGTAAGACAGATACGCAGTATTTT
J gene: TRBJ2-3; V gene: TRBV9; clone size: once; D gene: TRBD2; CDR3 protein: CASSVVTSGGTDTQYF; CDR3 DNA: TGTGCCAGCAGCGTAGTCACCAGCGGGGGCACAGATACGCAGTATTTT
J gene: TRBJ2-1; V gene: TRBV10-3; clone size: NA; D gene: NA; CDR3 protein: CAISGDSNEQFF; CDR3 DNA: TGTGCCATCAGCGGGGACTCCAATGAGCAGTTCTTC
J gene: TRBJ1-6; V gene: TRBV5-4; clone size: NA; D gene: NA; CDR3 protein: CASSLDKGVGSPLHF; CDR3 DNA: TGTGCCAGCAGCTTGGACAAGGGGGTGGGGTCACCCCTCCACTTT
J gene: TRBJ2-5; V gene: TRBV6-5; clone size: NA; D gene: NA; CDR3 protein: CASSYGEQQYF; CDR3 DNA: TGTGCCAGCAGTTACGGGGAGCAGCAGTACTTC
J gene: TRBJ1-2; V gene: TRBV30; clone size: NA; D gene: TRBD1; CDR3 protein: CAWSVSGTGGYTF; CDR3 DNA: TGTGCCTGGAGTGTATCCGGGACAGGAGGCTACACCTTC
J gene: TRBJ2-1; V gene: TRBV5-5; clone size: NA; D gene: TRBD1; CDR3 protein: CASSFGQGDNEQFF; CDR3 DNA: TGTGCCAGCAGCTTTGGACAGGGAGACAATGAGCAGTTCTTC
J gene: TRBJ1-5; V gene: TRBV5-1; clone size: NA; D gene: NA; CDR3 protein: CASSLDSGGNQPQHF; CDR3 DNA: TGCGCCAGCAGCTTGGATTCGGGAGGTAATCAGCCCCAGCATTTT
J gene: TRBJ2-3; V gene: TRBV27; clone size: NA; D gene: TRBD2; CDR3 protein: CASSARTSGYSTDTQYF; CDR3 DNA: TGTGCCAGCAGTGCTAGGACTAGCGGGTACAGCACAGATACGCAGTATTTT